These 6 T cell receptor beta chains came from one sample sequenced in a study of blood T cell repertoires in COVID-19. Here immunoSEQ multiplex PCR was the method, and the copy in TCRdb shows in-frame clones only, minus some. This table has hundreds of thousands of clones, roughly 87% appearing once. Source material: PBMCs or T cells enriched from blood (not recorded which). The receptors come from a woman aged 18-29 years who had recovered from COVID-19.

The CDR3 bases are TGTGCCAGCAGCCATGAGACAGGGTTCTATGGCTACACCTTC. This gives the protein CASSHETGFYGYTF. The V call is TRBV28, the J call TRBJ1-2; 7 bases fit TRBD1. Germline assignment: CDR1 MDHEN and CDR2 SYDVKM. With V trimmed by 6 bases and J by 4 bases, 8 bases remained unmatched. The CDR3 totals 14 residues.

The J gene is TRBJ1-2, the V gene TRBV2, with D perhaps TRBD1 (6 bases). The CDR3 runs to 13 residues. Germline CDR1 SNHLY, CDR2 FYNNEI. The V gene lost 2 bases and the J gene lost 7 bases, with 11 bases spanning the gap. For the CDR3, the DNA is TGTGCCAGCAGTGAAAGTCAGGGGCGTGGCTACACCTTC. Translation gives CASSESQGRGYTF.

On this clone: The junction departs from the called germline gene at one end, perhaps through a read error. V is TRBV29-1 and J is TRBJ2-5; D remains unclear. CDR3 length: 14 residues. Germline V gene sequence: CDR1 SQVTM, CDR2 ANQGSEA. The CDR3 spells CSIESSLGVETQYF. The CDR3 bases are TGCAGCATTGAATCTAGTCTCGGTGTGGAGACCCAGTACTTC.

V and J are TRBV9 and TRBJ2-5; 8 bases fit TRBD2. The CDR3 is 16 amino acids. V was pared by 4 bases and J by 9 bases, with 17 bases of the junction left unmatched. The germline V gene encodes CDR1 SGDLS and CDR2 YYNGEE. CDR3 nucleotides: TGTGCCAGCAGCCCCAAACTAGCGGCTCCCTTTTCGGCCCAGTACTTC. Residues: CASSPKLAAPFSAQYF.

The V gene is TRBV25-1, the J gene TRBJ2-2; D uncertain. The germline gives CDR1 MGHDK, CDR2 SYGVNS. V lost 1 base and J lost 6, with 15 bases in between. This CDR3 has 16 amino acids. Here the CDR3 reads CASSESGLGTPGELFF. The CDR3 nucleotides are TGTGCCAGCAGTGAATCGGGTCTGGGTACCCCCGGGGAGCTGTTTTTT.

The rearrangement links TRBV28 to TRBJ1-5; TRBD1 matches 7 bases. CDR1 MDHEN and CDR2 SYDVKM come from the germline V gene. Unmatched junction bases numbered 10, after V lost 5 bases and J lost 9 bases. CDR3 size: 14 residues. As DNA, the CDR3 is TGTGCCAGCAGTAACAGGGGCAGCCTTCGGCCCCAGCATTTT. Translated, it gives CASSNRGSLRPQHF.